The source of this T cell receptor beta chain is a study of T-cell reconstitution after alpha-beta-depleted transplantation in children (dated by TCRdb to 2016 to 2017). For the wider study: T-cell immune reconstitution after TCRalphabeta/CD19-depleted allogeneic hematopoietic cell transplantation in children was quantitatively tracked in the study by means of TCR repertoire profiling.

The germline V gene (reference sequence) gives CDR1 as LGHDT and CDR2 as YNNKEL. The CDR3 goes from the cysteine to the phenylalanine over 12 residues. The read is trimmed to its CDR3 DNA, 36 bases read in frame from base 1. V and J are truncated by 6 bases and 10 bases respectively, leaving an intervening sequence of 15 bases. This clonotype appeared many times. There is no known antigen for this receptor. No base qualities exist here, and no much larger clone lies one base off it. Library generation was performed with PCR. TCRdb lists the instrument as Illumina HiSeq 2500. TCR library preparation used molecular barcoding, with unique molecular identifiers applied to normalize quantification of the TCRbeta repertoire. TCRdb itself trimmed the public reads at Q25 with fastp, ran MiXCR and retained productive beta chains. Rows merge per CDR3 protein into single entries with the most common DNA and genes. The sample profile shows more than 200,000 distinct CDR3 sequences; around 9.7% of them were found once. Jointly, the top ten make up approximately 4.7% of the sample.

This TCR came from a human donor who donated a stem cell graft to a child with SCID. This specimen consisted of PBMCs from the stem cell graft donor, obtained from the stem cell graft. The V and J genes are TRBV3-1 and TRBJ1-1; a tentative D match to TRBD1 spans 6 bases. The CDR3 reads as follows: CASRHQGLGAFF. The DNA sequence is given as TGTGCCAGCAGACACCAGGGGCTCGGAGCTTTCTTT.